The clone carrying this T cell receptor (beta chain) was detected only a few times. This entry belongs to a study of beta chain features in type 1 diabetes. The whole isolated RNA underwent reverse transcription, so sequencing captured expressed TCRB transcripts. TCRdb's copy holds only in-frame clones and misses some; the assay was immunoSEQ multiplex PCR. The data contain under 150,000 clones, less than 9% of them singletons. The CDR3 is 19 amino acids. V gave up 5 bases and J gave up 1 base; unmatched junction bases: 9. The germline CDR1 and CDR2 sequences are SEHNR and FQNEAQ (reference sequence).

The receptor was derived from a young woman in good health. Sequencing was performed on central memory CD4+ T cells from blood. The J gene is TRBJ2-1, the V gene TRBV7-9, with 15 bases identical to TRBD2. The CDR3 sequence is CASSRDRTSGRGSYNEQFF. CDR3 DNA sequence: TGTGCCAGCAGCCGCGATCGGACTAGCGGGAGGGGGTCCTACAATGAGCAGTTCTTC.